Below, one T cell receptor (beta chain) is given with its context. This clone was observed a few times. The specificity of this receptor is unknown. Base qualities are not recorded, but no much larger clone differs from it by a single base. Each donor gave one peripheral blood draw, roughly 0.11 L on average, collected into heparinised tubes. Using a panel that included CD45RO, CCR7, CD25, CD127, CD95 and CD27, naive, central memory, regulatory and stem cell-like memory CD4+ T cells were sorted on a BD FACSAria II. All sorted populations exceeded 95% purity. PBMCs were isolated immediately by Lymphoprep density gradient centrifugation and stained directly without culture. So that batch effects would be minimized, each experiment stained and sorted samples in pairs, pairing one healthy donor with one patient. The data originate from a study of beta chain features in type 1 diabetes (dated by TCRdb to the late 2010s). For the study in its entirety: No differences in mean age, gender distribution, total cell number or subset yield were found between patients and healthy donors. The study compared the TCRB repertoires of sorted circulating CD4+ T cell subsets in recently diagnosed type 1 diabetes patients with those in matched healthy donors. Naive and central memory subsets were obtained from all 28 donors, but regulatory and stem cell-like memory subsets were isolated from only 8 patients and 8 healthy donors. A total of just under 110,000,000 sorted cells were examined across all samples, and RNA yield correlated strongly with the number of cells per subset. Broader findings and caveats from the paper: Sequencing cDNA rather than genomic DNA could over-represent highly expressing activated cells, although activation and CD3 levels did not differ between groups. HLA sub-analyses involved small numbers of individuals, so any influence of HLA type on TCRB rearrangement remained unresolved. Shorter templates might have been favored by PCR, but patient and control samples were amplified and corrected together, so both groups would have been affected equally by any skew. Naive, central memory and regulatory TCRB repertoires appeared more similar among patients than among healthy donors. In all four CD4+ subsets, TCRB CDR3 length was moderately but significantly shorter in type 1 diabetes patients. Fewer insertions and more nucleotide deletions at VDJ recombination sites were observed in patients with type 1 diabetes, implying thymic rearrangement abnormalities.

The entire amount of isolated RNA was reverse transcribed using the High Capacity cDNA Reverse Transcription Kit, so the sequenced TCRB transcripts were expressed ones. Deep immunoSEQ sequencing was performed on naive, central memory and regulatory T cell samples, with an average of around 3.4 million total reads per sample. After sorted cells were lysed in RLT buffer, RNA was extracted with DNase-treated RNeasy Micro or Mini kits, with the choice depending on cell number. Each cell subset was processed on its own to prevent cross-contamination, while patient and healthy donor samples were processed together. The immunoSEQ multiplex PCR was used to amplify TCRB sequences from cDNA, yielding 87-bp fragments that span the CDR3 region. Amplicons were sequenced on the Illumina HiSeq platform. As for the original processing: PCR bias was corrected computationally using synthetic template baselines, and reads within Hamming distance 2 were collapsed, with unmergeable singletons discarded. Reads were aligned against IMGT to assign V, D and J genes, CDR3 length and insertions or deletions at six rearrangement sites. Within each subset, clonotype counts were normalized to the number of sorted cells before true diversity and Gini coefficients were calculated with the tcR R package. The overlap coefficient, calculated on TCRB nucleotide sequences, was used to measure repertoire sharing. As a proxy for the pre-selection repertoire, out-of-frame TCRB sequences from naive cells were analyzed. The clones in this table, taken by TCRdb from immuneACCESS, are in-frame only. Not every clone is retained; where verified, under half of the shortfall comes from an unresolved V gene, and the cause of the rest is unknown. Clone size and the V and J calls come from that table; the DNA yielded D and trimming. A total of a few hundred thousand clones appear in this sample, roughly 16% of them only once. The biggest ten clones account for around 0.02% of the sample.

For this chain, trimming is 5 bases at the V end and 0 bases at the J end, and the number of junction bases without a gene match is 7. From cysteine to phenylalanine, the CDR3 is 18 amino acids long. CDR3 DNA is the only sequence kept; it has 54 bases, read in frame from the first base. The germline V gene provides CDR1 SGHTA and CDR2 FQGTGA. Sequencing was done on a sample of naive CD4+ T cells from blood. The intended sense of this specimen's cell subset or site label: true naive CD4+ T cells. The chain was built from TRBV7-3 and TRBJ2-6; TRBD2 lines up with 10 middle nucleotides. The origin of this receptor is a young woman in good health. The CDR3 protein sequence reads: CASSPQASGSSGANVLTF. The nucleotides are TGTGCCAGCAGCCCTCAGGCTAGCGGGAGCTCTGGGGCCAACGTCCTGACTTTC.